This T cell receptor (beta chain) derives from a study of blood T cell repertoires in COVID-19. In the study overall: Italy, Spain and the United States were the sources of the convalescent and acute COVID-19 samples.

Germline CDR1 and CDR2: KGHSH and LQKENI. There are 15 residues in the CDR3. V lost 2 bases to trimming and J lost 7 bases; unmatched junction nucleotides: 6. The data were produced by immunoSEQ multiplex PCR, yet TCRdb's version contains in-frame clones alone and is incomplete. The sample records about 110,000 clones, around 83% being singletons. The TCR was taken from a man aged 65 to 79 with acute or convalescent COVID-19. V gene TRBV18 combines with J gene TRBJ2-1; 9 bases map to TRBD2. Input material: peripheral blood. The chain's CDR3 is CASSPGGLAGNEQFF. Here the CDR3 DNA reads TGTGCCAGCTCACCAGGAGGGCTAGCGGGGAATGAGCAGTTCTTC. The complete variable domain, with remaining parts taken from reference TRBV18 and TRBJ2-1, reads NAGVMQNPRHLVRRRGQEARLRCSPMKGHSHVYWYRQLPEEGLKFMVYLQKENIIDESGMPKERFSAEFPKEGPSILRIQQVVRGDSAAYFCASSPGGLAGNEQFFGPGTRLTVL.